These 18 T cell receptor beta chains came from one sample sequenced in a study of cytomegalovirus exposure and HLA in healthy donors. This PCR relied on a set of 60 Vbeta primers and 13 Jbeta primers. TCRdb's table, derived via immunoSEQ multiplex PCR, lists solely in-frame clones and lacks some. In the table there are 80,000 or so clones, 74% of which are singletons. Material: PBMCs. The receptors stem from a man younger than 40 in good health and CMV-seropositive.

The chain carries TRBV21-1 and TRBJ2-1; the table calls TRBD2, which could not be checked here. TRBV21-1 constitutes a pseudogene. This CDR3 contains 18 residues. The CDR3 reads CASSDPPPWRGGPDEQFF. DNA of the CDR3: TGTGCCAGCAGCGACCCCCCTCCGTGGCGGGGGGGCCCGGATGAGCAGTTCTTC.

The J gene is TRBJ1-2, the V gene TRBV25-1; D gene unclear. V shed 1 base and J shed 5 bases, with 5 bases lying between them. The CDR3 covers 12 residues. Germline loops: CDR1 MGHDK, CDR2 SYGVNS. CDR3 in amino acids: CASSEWAYGYTF. The CDR3 nucleotides read TGTGCCAGCAGTGAATGGGCATATGGCTACACCTTC.

In DNA, the CDR3 is TGCGCCAGCAGCCAAGAAACTAGCGGGGGGGGGTACGAGCAGTACTTC. Protein: CASSQETSGGGYEQYF. J is TRBJ2-7 and V is TRBV4-1; TRBD2 agrees at 13 bases. CDR1 and CDR2 from the germline V gene are MGHRA and YSYEKL. V was clipped by 0 bases and J by 4 bases; unmatched bases: 3. CDR3 length: 16 amino acids.

V and J are TRBV19 and TRBJ1-6; a weak D match, TRBD1 (5 bases). Trimming took 6 bases from V and 10 from J, leaving 19 bases between them. CDR1 and CDR2 (germline): LNHDA, SQIVND (reference sequence). The CDR3 contains 15 residues. Here the CDR3 reads CASSQEGQGGSPLHF. DNA of the CDR3: TGTGCCAGTAGCCAAGAGGGGCAGGGAGGGTCACCCCTCCACTTT.

This clone was seen a few times. The chain joins TRBV9 to TRBJ1-2; D gene uncertain. The germline V gene encodes CDR1 SGDLS and CDR2 YYNGEE. The length of the CDR3 is 15 residues. Trimming shortened V by 4 bases and J by 2 bases, and 15 bases separated the two germline ends. CDR3 DNA sequence: TGTGCCAGCAGCTCGGGGATACCGGGAAACTATGGCTACACCTTC. It encodes CASSSGIPGNYGYTF.

The chain carries TRBV2 and TRBJ1-2; 7 bases align to TRBD1. Germline V lookup: CDR1 SNHLY, CDR2 FYNNEI. With V trimmed by 3 bases and J by 2 bases, 9 bases remained unmatched. This CDR3 contains 16 residues. As DNA, the CDR3 is TGTGCCAGCAGTGACGGTAGGGGGCGAAGCAACTATGGCTACACCTTC. Translating gives CASSDGRGRSNYGYTF.

This clone was seen only a few times. The chain carries TRBV27 and TRBJ2-7, with no clear D. Germline CDR1 reads MNHEY; CDR2 reads SMNVEV (reference sequence). The CDR3 totals 16 residues. The germline V and J ends were trimmed by 0 bases and 0 bases, with 12 bases remaining between them. In DNA form, the CDR3 reads TGTGCCAGCAGTTTATCGTCAACTACCCTCTCCTACGAGCAGTACTTC. This encodes CASSLSSTTLSYEQYF.

The chain combines TRBV7-9 with TRBJ2-2; 12 nucleotides agree with TRBD2. CDR3 size: 15 residues. Per germline, CDR1 SEHNR and CDR2 FQNEAQ (reference sequence). Losses at the gene ends were 5 bases for V and 4 bases for J; bases not matched to a gene: 2. The CDR3 loop is CASSQLAGGTGELFF. In nucleotides, the CDR3 is TGTGCCAGCAGCCAACTAGCGGGGGGCACCGGGGAGCTGTTTTTT.

This clone was counted a single time. The chain couples TRBV6-5 to TRBJ2-7; the D gene is possibly TRBD2 (5 bases). V lost 6 bases and J lost 6, with 15 bases in between. This CDR3 is 13 amino acids long. Per germline, CDR1 MNHEY and CDR2 SVGAGI. DNA of the CDR3: TGTGCCAGCAGAAGAGATCCAGGAGGCGAGCAGTACTTC. It is translated as CASRRDPGGEQYF.

V gene TRBV27 combines with J gene TRBJ1-1; 7 bases fit TRBD1. This CDR3 region has 14 residues. The junction had 10 bases not matched to a gene; V was cut back by 5 bases and J by 7 bases. The V gene's germline CDR1 is MNHEY and CDR2 SMNVEV (reference sequence). CDR3 DNA sequence: TGTGCCAGCAGTCTCCAAGACAGGGTCGGTGAAGCTTTCTTT. This encodes CASSLQDRVGEAFF.

The chain has TRBV4-1 and TRBJ2-3; 10 bases align to TRBD2. This CDR3 is built from 19 residues. Unmatched junction bases numbered 12, after V lost 0 bases and J lost 3 bases. From germline, CDR1 is MGHRA and CDR2 YSYEKL. The chain's CDR3 is CASSQDPHRTSGRTDTQYF. The CDR3 bases are TGCGCCAGCAGCCAAGATCCACATCGGACTAGCGGAAGGACAGATACGCAGTATTTT.

The chain couples TRBV4-1 to TRBJ1-1, with D tentatively TRBD1 (6 bases). Germline V CDR1 and CDR2: MGHRA, YSYEKL. V lost 4 bases and J lost 1, with 16 bases in between. This CDR3 region has 16 residues. CDR3 DNA: TGCGCCAGCAGCCCATCACGAGGACAGCGGAACACTGAAGCTTTCTTT. Translation: CASSPSRGQRNTEAFF.

This chain joins TRBV4-1 and TRBJ2-5, with TRBD2 matching over 7 bases. CDR1 and CDR2 (germline): MGHRA, YSYEKL. The CDR3 runs to 14 residues. The trim removed 0 bases at V and 5 bases at J, leaving 3 bases unmatched. The CDR3 DNA follows: TGCGCCAGCAGCCAAGAATCGCGGGGGGAGACCCAGTACTTC. Translating it yields CASSQESRGETQYF.

This chain connects TRBV27 to TRBJ2-7, with 7 bases lining up with TRBD1. V shed 2 bases and J 5 bases; nucleotides not matched to a gene: 15. Germline CDR1 MNHEY, CDR2 SMNVEV (reference sequence). The CDR3 covers 17 residues. The CDR3 spells CASSLNPPAEGAHEQYF. The CDR3 DNA is TGTGCCAGCAGTTTAAATCCTCCGGCCGAGGGGGCCCACGAGCAGTACTTC.

This clone was picked up a small number of times. The chain combines TRBV28 with TRBJ2-4; 12 nucleotides align to TRBD1. Germline-derived CDR1 and CDR2 are MDHEN and SYDVKM. The ends lost 5 bases at V and 4 bases at J; junction bases unmatched: 3. The CDR3 runs to 15 residues. CDR3 sequence (DNA): TGTGCCAGCAGTCCGGGACAGGGGGCGAAAAACATTCAGTACTTC. It yields the protein CASSPGQGAKNIQYF.

This clone was seen a single time. The chain joins TRBV7-9 to TRBJ1-1; 8 positions match TRBD1. Germline CDR1 and CDR2: SEHNR and FQNEAQ (reference sequence). V trimming: 5 bases; J trimming: 7 bases; junction bases outside the gene matches: 12. The CDR3 runs to 15 residues. The CDR3 DNA reads TGTGCCAGCAGCCCAGCGGGCGGACAGGGTGGTGAAGCTTTCTTT. It translates to CASSPAGGQGGEAFF.

This clone was seen a few times. The genes are TRBV28 and TRBJ1-1, with 7 bases aligning to TRBD1. The germline V gene has CDR1 MDHEN and CDR2 SYDVKM. The CDR3 extends over 17 amino acids. The J segment lost 4 bases and the V segment lost 1 base, leaving 12 bases of the junction unmatched. The CDR3 DNA reads TGTGCCAGCAGTTTATCTTCGGAGGGGGCGACAGGCACTGAAGCTTTCTTT. This encodes CASSLSSEGATGTEAFF.

This chain uses TRBV7-9 with TRBJ2-3; D not certain. Germline assignment: CDR1 SEHNR and CDR2 FQNEAQ (reference sequence). V was shortened by 3 bases and J by 0 bases, with 7 bases between the two germline ends. The CDR3 length is 14 residues. The chain's CDR3 is CASSLVSSTDTQYF. The CDR3 DNA reads as TGTGCCAGCAGCTTGGTAAGCAGCACAGATACGCAGTATTTT.